These 5 T cell receptor beta chains came from one sample sequenced in a study of tumor-infiltrating lymphocytes in primary liver carcinoma. With 500 ng total RNA as template and a constant-region primer, TCR beta cDNA was made. For TCR beta, libraries were produced by three nested multiplex PCR rounds using slightly modified ARM-PCR. The first two PCR rounds used TRBV1-TRBV30 primers with a Cbeta primer, 9 to 11 cycles each. Each CDR3 protein is one row after TCRdb ran MiXCR on the multiplex PCR reads. The sample holds approximately 42,000 distinct CDR3 sequences, 75% seen once. Bulk tissue was left unsorted, and RNA and DNA were co-extracted from 20-30 mg of it. Sequencing was performed on tumor-adjacent normal liver tissue. The receptors were sampled from a woman aged 25 to 39 with primary liver carcinoma and hepatitis B virus infection.

This clonotype was picked up one time. At one end, the junction sequence differs from germline, possibly due to a read error. The chain joins TRBV11-3 to TRBJ2-3, with 8 bases matching TRBD2. The V gene's germline CDR1 is SGHNT and CDR2 YENEEA. This CDR3 spans 19 amino acids. CDR3 coding DNA: TGTGCCATCAGCTTGGGTTTTGGAGCGGGAGTAGGAGGCACAGATACGCAGTATTTT. It is translated as CAISLGFGAGVGGTDTQYF.

As to this clonotype: Since a much larger clone is just one base distant, this may be a read error. The chain recombines TRBV28 with TRBJ2-1, with D perhaps TRBD2 (5 bases). In germline, CDR1 is MDHEN, CDR2 SYDVKM. This CDR3 is 12 amino acids long. The CDR3 spells CASSRTEGEQIF. The DNA of the CDR3 is TGTGCCAGCAGTCGCACCGAGGGTGAGCAGATCTTC.

The rearrangement links TRBV7-3 to TRBJ2-1; weak D call: TRBD2 (5 bases). This CDR3 has 14 amino acids. Germline V CDR1 and CDR2: SGHTA, FQGTGA. V was trimmed by 0 bases and J by 3 bases, leaving 6 bases between them. The CDR3 sequence is CASSLTSGYNEQFF. CDR3 sequence (DNA): TGTGCCAGCAGCTTAACCAGCGGCTACAATGAGCAGTTCTTC.

This clonotype came up many times. This chain connects TRBV10-3 to TRBJ1-2, with D uncertain. The CDR3 contains 12 residues. Germline V gene lookup returns CDR1 ENHRY and CDR2 SYGVKD. Trimming took off 10 bases at V and 5 bases at J, with 14 bases between the two ends. CDR3 DNA: TGTGCCACCCCTGATGGGCTGTATGGCTACACCTTC. Amino acids: CATPDGLYGYTF.

This clonotype was counted between two and nine times. Just one base apart from a much larger clone, this may be a read error. This likely comes from a read error, as the CDR3 has no conserved phenylalanine or tryptophan at its end. The chain recombines TRBV13 with TRBJ2-3; the match to TRBD1 covers 11 bases. With V trimmed by 6 bases and J by 3 bases, 5 bases remained unmatched. This CDR3 has 15 residues. Germline lookup yields CDR1 PRHDT and CDR2 FYEKMQ (reference sequence). The CDR3 sequence is CASSSGTGGTDTQYL. The CDR3, as DNA: TGTGCCAGCAGTTCCGGGACAGGGGGTACAGATACGCAGTATCTT.